This T cell receptor (beta chain) was captured in a study of blood T cell repertoires in COVID-19 (dated by TCRdb to about 2020). In terms of the full investigation: Collaborator samples came from the United States, Italy and Spain and covered acute and convalescent phases of COVID-19. Where HLA class I and class II types were available, the types were taken from metadata supplied by the sample provider, not from assay-based typing. The repertoires were released in a freely available public database intended as a resource for research on the immune response to SARS-CoV-2. The dataset comprised deeply sampled blood TCRbeta repertoires from subjects exposed to, actively infected with, or recovered from COVID-19. The prospective study material was composed of cDNA or gDNA derived from T cells, B-cell-depleted T cells, or PBMCs. A de-identified subject ID, COVID-19 status, age in years and sex were almost always included in the sample metadata. The samples were drawn from two sources: the first 160 participants of the ongoing ImmuneRACE study, and fewer than 1,500 subjects contributed by 6 global collaborators. Paper-wide results and their limitations: How much clinical and demographic metadata was included differed by source and by participant, and the metadata was provided uncurated.

From the cysteine through the phenylalanine, the CDR3 covers 12 amino acids. Only the CDR3 DNA is retained, 36 bases long and in frame from the first base. The trim is 3 bases for V and 6 bases for J, with a gap of 8 bases between the germline ends. The germline V gene encodes CDR1 SGHNT and CDR2 YYREEE (reference sequence). Whole blood was collected in K2EDTA tubes by collaborating institutions according to the institutions' own protocols. For TCRbeta analysis, collaborator samples were shipped as frozen whole blood, as isolated PBMCs, or as DNA extracted from either sample type. TCRbeta CDR3 regions were amplified from genomic DNA using the immunoSEQ Assay, a bias-controlled multiplex PCR. The authors' pipeline ran thus. Within the assay, amplification of reference gene primers was used to estimate how many nucleated cells each sample contained. To quantify the absolute abundance of each unique TCRbeta CDR3 rearrangement, sequence reads were collapsed and filtered. For each sample, productive Simpson clonality was calculated as the square root of Simpson's diversity index over productive rearrangements. TCRdb took over this immuneACCESS table, retaining in-frame rearrangements with V and J assigned. Such tables are incomplete; in checked studies, under half of the missing clones stem from an unresolved V gene, and the remainder is unexplained. V and J calls and clone size are given by that table; D and trimming were obtained from the DNA. The sample contains 120,000 or so clones, 60% to 80% of them found a single time. The ten largest clones add up to roughly 5.5% of the sample.

As regards this clone: Its antigen target is currently unknown. No base-level quality is on record; no much larger clone is a single base apart.

The sequence was obtained from a man in his 60s with acute or convalescent COVID-19. The chain was built from TRBV5-4 and TRBJ2-3; tentative D gene TRBD1, with 6 bases matching. Sequencing was carried out using peripheral blood. The DNA reads as follows: TGTGCCAGCAGCTCCCAGGGGGATACGCAGTATTTT. This sequence encodes CASSSQGDTQYF.